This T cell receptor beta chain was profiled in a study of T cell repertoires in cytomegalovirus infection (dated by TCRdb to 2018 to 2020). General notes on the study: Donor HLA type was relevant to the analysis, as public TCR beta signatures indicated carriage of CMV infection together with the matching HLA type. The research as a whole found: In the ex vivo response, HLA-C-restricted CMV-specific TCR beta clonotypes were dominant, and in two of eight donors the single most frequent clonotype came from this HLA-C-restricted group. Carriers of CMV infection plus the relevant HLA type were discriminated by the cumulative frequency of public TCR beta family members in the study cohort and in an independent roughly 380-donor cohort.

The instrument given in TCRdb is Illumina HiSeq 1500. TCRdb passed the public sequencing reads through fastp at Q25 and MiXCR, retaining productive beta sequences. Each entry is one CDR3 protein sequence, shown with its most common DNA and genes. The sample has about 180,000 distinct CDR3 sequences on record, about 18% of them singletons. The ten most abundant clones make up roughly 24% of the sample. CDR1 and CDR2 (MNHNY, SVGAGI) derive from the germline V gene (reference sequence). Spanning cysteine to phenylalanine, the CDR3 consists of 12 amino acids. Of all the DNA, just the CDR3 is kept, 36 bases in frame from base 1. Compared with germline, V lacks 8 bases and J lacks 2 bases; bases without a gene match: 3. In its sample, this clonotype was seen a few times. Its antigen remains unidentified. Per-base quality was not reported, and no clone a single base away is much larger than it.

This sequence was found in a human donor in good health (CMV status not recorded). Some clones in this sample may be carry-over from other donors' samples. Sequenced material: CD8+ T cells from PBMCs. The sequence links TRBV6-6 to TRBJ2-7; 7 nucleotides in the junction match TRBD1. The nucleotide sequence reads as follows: TGTGCCAGCGGGACAGTTACCTACGAGCAGTACTTC. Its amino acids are CASGTVTYEQYF.